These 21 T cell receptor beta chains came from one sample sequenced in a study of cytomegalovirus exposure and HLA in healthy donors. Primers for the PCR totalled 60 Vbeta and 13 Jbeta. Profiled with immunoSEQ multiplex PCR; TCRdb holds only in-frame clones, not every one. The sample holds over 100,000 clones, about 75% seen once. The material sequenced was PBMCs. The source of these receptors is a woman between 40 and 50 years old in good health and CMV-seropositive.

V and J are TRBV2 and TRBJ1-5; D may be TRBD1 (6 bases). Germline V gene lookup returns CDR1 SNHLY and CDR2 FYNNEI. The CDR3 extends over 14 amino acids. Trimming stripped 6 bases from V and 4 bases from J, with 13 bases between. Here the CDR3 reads CASSPGAPNQPQHF. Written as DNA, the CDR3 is TGTGCCAGCAGCCCAGGGGCCCCAAATCAGCCCCAGCATTTT.

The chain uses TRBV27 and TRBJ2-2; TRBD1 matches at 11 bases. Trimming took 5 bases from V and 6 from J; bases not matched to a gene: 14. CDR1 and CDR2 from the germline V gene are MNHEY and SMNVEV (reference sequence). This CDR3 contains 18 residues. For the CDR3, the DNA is TGTGCCAGCAGTCTCCGGGACAGGGGGACCTCCCATCCCGGGGAGCTGTTTTTT. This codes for CASSLRDRGTSHPGELFF.

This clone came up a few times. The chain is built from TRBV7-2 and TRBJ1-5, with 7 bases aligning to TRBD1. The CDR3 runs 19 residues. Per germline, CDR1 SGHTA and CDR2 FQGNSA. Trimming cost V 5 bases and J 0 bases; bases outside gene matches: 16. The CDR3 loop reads CASSTQGQTGAYSNQPQHF. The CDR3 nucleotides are TGTGCCAGCAGCACCCAGGGACAGACCGGGGCCTATAGCAATCAGCCCCAGCATTTT.

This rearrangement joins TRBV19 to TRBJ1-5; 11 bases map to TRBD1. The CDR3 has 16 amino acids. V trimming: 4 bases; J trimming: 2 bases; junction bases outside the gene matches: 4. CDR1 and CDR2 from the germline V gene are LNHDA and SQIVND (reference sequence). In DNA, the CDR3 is TGTGCCAGTAGTAGCCCGGGACAGGGGGGCAATCAGCCCCAGCATTTT. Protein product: CASSSPGQGGNQPQHF.

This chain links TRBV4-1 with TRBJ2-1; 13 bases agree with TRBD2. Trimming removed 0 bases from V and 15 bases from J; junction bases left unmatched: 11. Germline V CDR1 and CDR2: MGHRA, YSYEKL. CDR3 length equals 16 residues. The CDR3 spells CASSQETSGGALYLFF. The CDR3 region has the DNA TGCGCCAGCAGCCAAGAAACTAGCGGGGGGGCCTTGTATTTGTTCTTC.

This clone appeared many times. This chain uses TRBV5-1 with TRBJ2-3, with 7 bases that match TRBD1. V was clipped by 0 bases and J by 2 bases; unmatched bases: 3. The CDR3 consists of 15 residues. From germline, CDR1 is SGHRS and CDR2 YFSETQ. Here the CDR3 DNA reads TGCGCCAGCAGCTTGGCCGGGACAGTCACAGATACGCAGTATTTT. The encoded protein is CASSLAGTVTDTQYF.

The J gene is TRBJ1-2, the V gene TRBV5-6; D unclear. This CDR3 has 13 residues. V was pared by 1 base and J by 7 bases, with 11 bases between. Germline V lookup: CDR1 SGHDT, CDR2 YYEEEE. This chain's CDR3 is CASSLNRAGGYTF. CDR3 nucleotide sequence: TGTGCCAGCAGCTTGAACAGAGCAGGTGGCTACACCTTC.

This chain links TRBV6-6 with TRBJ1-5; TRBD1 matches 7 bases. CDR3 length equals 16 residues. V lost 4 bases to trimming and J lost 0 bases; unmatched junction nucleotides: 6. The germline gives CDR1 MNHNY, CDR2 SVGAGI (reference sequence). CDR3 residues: CASSWDSSYSNQPQHF. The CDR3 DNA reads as TGTGCCAGCAGTTGGGACAGTTCCTATAGCAATCAGCCCCAGCATTTT.

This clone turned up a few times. CDR3 protein: CASRQVNTEAFF. CDR3 in DNA: TGCGCCAGCAGACAGGTGAACACTGAAGCTTTCTTT. The chain links TRBV5-1 to TRBJ1-1; D is possibly TRBD1 (5 bases). CDR3 size: 12 residues. The V and J ends lost 5 bases and 0 bases respectively, with 5 bases between them. Germline-derived CDR1 and CDR2 are SGHRS and YFSETQ. Drawing the rest from reference TRBV5-1 and TRBJ1-1, the complete variable domain is KAGVTQTPRYLIKTRGQQVTLSCSPISGHRSVSWYQQTPGQGLQFLFEYFSETQRNKGNFPGRFSGRQFSNSRSEMNVSTLELGDSALYLCASRQVNTEAFFGQGTRLTVV.

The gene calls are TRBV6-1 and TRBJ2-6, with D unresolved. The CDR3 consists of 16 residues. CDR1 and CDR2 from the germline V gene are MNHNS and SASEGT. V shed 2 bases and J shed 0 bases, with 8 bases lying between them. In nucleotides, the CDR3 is TGTGCCAGCAGTGAAATGTGGAGCTCTGGGGCCAACGTCCTGACTTTC. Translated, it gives CASSEMWSSGANVLTF.

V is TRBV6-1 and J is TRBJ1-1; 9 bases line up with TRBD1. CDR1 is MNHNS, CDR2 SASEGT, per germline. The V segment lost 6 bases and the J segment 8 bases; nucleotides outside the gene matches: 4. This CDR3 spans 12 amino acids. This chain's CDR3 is CASSGQGLEAFF. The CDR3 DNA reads TGTGCCAGCAGCGGACAGGGGTTAGAAGCTTTCTTT.

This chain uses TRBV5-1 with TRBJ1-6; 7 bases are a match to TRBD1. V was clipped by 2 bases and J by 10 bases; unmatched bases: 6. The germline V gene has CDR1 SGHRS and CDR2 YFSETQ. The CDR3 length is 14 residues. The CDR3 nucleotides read TGCGCCAGCAGCTTAGGTACAGGGGAGTCACCCCTCCACTTT. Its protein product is CASSLGTGESPLHF.

The CDR3 sequence: CASRGVYGYTF. The CDR3 DNA is TGTGCCAGTAGAGGAGTCTATGGCTACACCTTC. The chain has TRBV19 and TRBJ1-2; D is unresolved. The CDR3 has 11 residues. Germline assignment: CDR1 LNHDA and CDR2 SQIVND (reference sequence). The V end was cut by 6 bases, the J end by 4 bases, with 6 bases between.

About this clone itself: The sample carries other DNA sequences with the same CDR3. CDR3 coding DNA: TGTGCCAGCAGCCTGGACAAGCGGGGCAATCAGCCCCAGCATTTT. Protein sequence: CASSLDKRGNQPQHF. The chain joins TRBV6-6 to TRBJ1-5; possible D gene TRBD1, 5 bases. Germline V lookup: CDR1 MNHNY, CDR2 SVGAGI (reference sequence). The CDR3 extends over 15 amino acids. Deletions cut 6 bases from V and 2 bases from J, with 14 bases between.

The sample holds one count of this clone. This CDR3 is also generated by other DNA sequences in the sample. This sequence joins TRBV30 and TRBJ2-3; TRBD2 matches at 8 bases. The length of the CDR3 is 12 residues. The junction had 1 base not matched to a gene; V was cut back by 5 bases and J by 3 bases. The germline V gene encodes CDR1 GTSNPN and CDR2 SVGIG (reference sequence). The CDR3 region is CAWSGGTDTQYF. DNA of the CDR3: TGTGCCTGGTCGGGGGGGACAGATACGCAGTATTTT.

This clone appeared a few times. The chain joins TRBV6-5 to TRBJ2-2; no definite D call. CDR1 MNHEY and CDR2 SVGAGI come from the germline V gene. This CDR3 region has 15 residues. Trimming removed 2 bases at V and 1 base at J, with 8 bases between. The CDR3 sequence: CASSYRQLNTGELFF. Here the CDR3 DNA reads TGTGCCAGCAGTTACCGACAACTGAACACCGGGGAGCTGTTTTTT.

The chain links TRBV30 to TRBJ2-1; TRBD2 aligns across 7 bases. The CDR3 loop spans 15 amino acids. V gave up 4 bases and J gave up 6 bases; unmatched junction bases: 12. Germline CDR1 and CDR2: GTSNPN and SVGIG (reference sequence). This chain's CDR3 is CAWMRFGTNVNEQFF. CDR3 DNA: TGTGCCTGGATGAGGTTCGGGACTAACGTCAATGAGCAGTTCTTC.

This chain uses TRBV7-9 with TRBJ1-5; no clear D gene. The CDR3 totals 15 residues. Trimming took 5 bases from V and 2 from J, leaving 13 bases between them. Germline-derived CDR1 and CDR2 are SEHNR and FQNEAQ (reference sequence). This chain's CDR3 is CASSTHTMGNQPQHF. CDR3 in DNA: TGTGCCAGCAGCACCCATACTATGGGCAATCAGCCCCAGCATTTT.

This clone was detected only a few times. In DNA, the CDR3 is TGTGCCAGCAGCGCACAGGGGTCTACGGGGGAGCTGTTTTTT. Its translation: CASSAQGSTGELFF. V is TRBV7-8 and J is TRBJ2-2; 7 bases agree with TRBD1. This CDR3 has 14 residues. The junction had 8 bases not matched to a gene; V was cut back by 5 bases and J by 8 bases. Germline assignment: CDR1 SGHVS and CDR2 FQNEAQ.

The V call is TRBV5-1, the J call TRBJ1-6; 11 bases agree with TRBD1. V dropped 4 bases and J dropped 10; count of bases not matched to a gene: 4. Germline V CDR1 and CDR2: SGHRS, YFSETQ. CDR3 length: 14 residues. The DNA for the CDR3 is TGCGCCAGCAGCCTCGGGACAGGGGGATCACCCCTCCACTTT. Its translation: CASSLGTGGSPLHF. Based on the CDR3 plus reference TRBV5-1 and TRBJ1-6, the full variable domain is KAGVTQTPRYLIKTRGQQVTLSCSPISGHRSVSWYQQTPGQGLQFLFEYFSETQRNKGNFPGRFSGRQFSNSRSEMNVSTLELGDSALYLCASSLGTGGSPLHFGNGTRLTVT.

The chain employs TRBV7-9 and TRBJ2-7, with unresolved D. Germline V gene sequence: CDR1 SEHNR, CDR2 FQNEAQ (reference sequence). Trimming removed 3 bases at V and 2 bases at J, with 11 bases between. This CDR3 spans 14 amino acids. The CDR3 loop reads CASSFPGPTYEQYF. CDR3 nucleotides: TGTGCCAGCAGCTTTCCGGGTCCTACCTACGAGCAGTACTTC.